The subject of this entry is one TCR beta chain. This clone turned up a few times. Its antigen remains unidentified. Base qualities are not provided; no much larger clone lies one nucleotide away. The intended sense of this specimen's time point label: before anti-PD-1 therapy. Genomic DNA extracted from tumor biopsies or peripheral blood was used for bulk TCRbeta sequencing, with input ranging from roughly 616 ng to 6,004 ng. Every patient was a poor candidate for surgical resection and had histologically proven advanced or metastatic basal or squamous cell carcinoma. Of the ten to twelve patients in the basal cell carcinoma cohort, several underwent bulk tumor TCR sequencing. Inclusive of the bounding cysteine and phenylalanine, the CDR3 is 13 residues long. Of the read, only the CDR3 DNA is kept; its 39 bases are in frame from base 1. V has 11 bases trimmed and J has 2 bases trimmed; junction bases matching no gene number 3. CDR1 and CDR2, looked up from the germline V gene, are SGHVS and FQNEAQ.

The immunoSEQ platform was used for deep TCRbeta sequencing. As for the original processing: Only productive rearrangements were exported from the immunoSEQ Analyzer for further analysis. Bulk TCRbeta clonotypes were assigned T cell phenotypes by matching to single-cell RNA+TCR-seq clones sharing the same TCRbeta sequence. Tumor enrichment of a clone was calculated by dividing the clone's tumor frequency by the clone's PBMC frequency, both taken from bulk TCR sequencing. GLIPH was used to sort TCRs into specificity groups, which are clusters of distinct TCRs that likely recognize common antigens through shared CDR3 motifs. The immuneACCESS repertoire file appears here via TCRdb, limited to in-frame rearrangements. These files lack a portion of the clones; in checked studies, under half of the deficit traces to unresolved V genes, and the cause of the others is not known. That table is the source of V, J and clone size, and D and trimming were worked out from the DNA. The sample table lists 54,000 or so clones, around 77% of them with a count of one. Around 15% of the sample comes from the top ten.

This record comes from a study of T cells in tumors after PD-1 blockade (dated by TCRdb to between 2018 and 2021). Concerning the study at large: Patients were excluded if they had prior checkpoint blockade, use of systemic immunosuppressants, or recent radiotherapy or other anti-cancer therapy within 4 weeks. The study performed paired single-cell RNA and TCR sequencing on site-matched tumors from BCC or SCC patients before and after anti-PD-1 therapy. RECIST version 1.1 was used to assess clinical response. While on anti-PD-1 treatment, some of the patients also continued taking daily vismodegib 150 mg. Pembrolizumab 200 mg every 3 weeks or cemiplimab 350 mg every 2 weeks was administered to patients. To compare blood and tumor clonotypes, bulk TCR sequencing was performed on approximately eleven peripheral blood samples from roughly 5 patients. On average, peripheral blood samples had 95,000 to 140,000 TCR templates (range about 23,000-280,000) and roughly 40,000 unique clonotypes.

The paper's findings and limits, for the study overall: The source of novel T cell clones was not identified and could include lymphoid organs or rare unexpanded clones within the tumor or its periphery. Around 44% of tumor TCR clonotypes were found in blood, and some novel exhausted tumor clones appeared in pre-treatment blood, suggesting peripheral recruitment.

The source material was PBMCs, sampled before anti-PD-1 treatment. The clonotype was recovered from a human donor with basal cell carcinoma. The rearrangement joined TRBV7-8 to TRBJ2-2, and 9 junction bases match TRBD2. Here the CDR3 is given as CAGGTSNTGELFF. The DNA sequence is as follows: TGTGCCGGGGGGACTAGCAACACCGGGGAGCTGTTTTTT.